This T cell receptor (beta chain) was sequenced in a study of CD8 T cell repertoires and HIV-1 epitope variants. Across the whole study: Tested: three Gag epitope families, Nef HW9 and YT9.

The protocol was immunoSEQ multiplex PCR, while the TCRdb copy is restricted to in-frame clones and leaves out a portion. The table includes roughly 5,300 clones, roughly 66% detected once. V gave up 5 bases and J gave up 0 bases, with 8 bases separating them. CDR1 is MDHEN, CDR2 SYDVKM, per germline. CDR3 size: 13 residues. This clone has a handful of counts. What it recognizes is unknown. This sequence originates from a male donor with HIV. What was sequenced was cultured CD8+ T cells derived from PBMCs. V is TRBV28 and J is TRBJ2-7; D gene unclear. The chain's CDR3 is CASSPSSSYEQYF. DNA of the CDR3: TGTGCCAGCAGTCCCTCCAGCTCCTACGAGCAGTACTTC.